Below, 20 T cell receptor beta chains from the same sample are listed, as sequenced in a study of blood T cell repertoires in COVID-19. Profiled with immunoSEQ multiplex PCR; TCRdb holds only in-frame clones, not every one. The repertoire holds under 300,000 clones, almost 90% seen once, with around 1.9% in the top ten. Source material: peripheral blood. These receptor sequences come from a woman aged 55-69 years with COVID-19, enrolled during active disease.

The chain is built from TRBV6-5 and TRBJ2-7; 9 nucleotides line up with TRBD1. The length of the CDR3 is 15 residues. The ends lost 5 bases at V and 7 bases at J; junction bases unmatched: 12. Germline V gives CDR1 MNHEY, CDR2 SVGAGI. The CDR3 DNA reads as TGTGCCAGCAGTCCTTCATCCGGGACAGGGTGGGAGCAGTACTTC. As protein: CASSPSSGTGWEQYF.

This chain connects TRBV5-4 to TRBJ1-1; TRBD1 might be the D (5 bases). Germline loops: CDR1 SGHNT, CDR2 YYREEE (reference sequence). Trimming took 0 bases from V and 5 from J, leaving 14 bases between them. The CDR3 runs 15 residues. The CDR3 here is CASSLARGGWTEAFF. CDR3 nucleotide sequence: TGTGCCAGCAGCTTGGCTCGGGGGGGGTGGACTGAAGCTTTCTTT.

This clone was counted a single time. The CDR3 sequence is CASTLGGNRYNSPLHF. CDR3 coding DNA: TGTGCCAGCACCCTTGGGGGGAACCGCTATAATTCACCCCTCCACTTT. This chain connects TRBV28 to TRBJ1-6, with a weak D call TRBD1 (5 bases). V was trimmed by 7 bases and J by 3 bases, leaving 16 bases between them. This CDR3 contains 16 residues. The germline CDR1 and CDR2 sequences are MDHEN and SYDVKM.

The V and J genes are TRBV7-8 and TRBJ1-5; no firm D call. CDR1 and CDR2 (germline): SGHVS, FQNEAQ. This CDR3 has 16 amino acids. V lost 5 bases, J lost 3 bases, and 17 bases lay in between. The chain's CDR3 is CASSLGRTGTNQPQHF. CDR3 nucleotide sequence: TGTGCCAGCAGCCTTGGCAGGACTGGTACCAATCAGCCCCAGCATTTT.

The chain joins TRBV19 to TRBJ2-7; D is perhaps TRBD1 (5 bases). The ends were cut back, 5 bases at V and 3 bases at J, with 11 bases in the middle. This CDR3 has 13 amino acids. Per the germline V gene, CDR1 is LNHDA and CDR2 is SQIVND (reference sequence). CDR3 loop: CASSSDSFYEQYF. The CDR3 nucleotides read TGTGCCAGTAGTTCAGACAGTTTCTACGAGCAGTACTTC.

This rearrangement joins TRBV6-5 to TRBJ1-4, with TRBD1 matching 7 bases. Germline V CDR1 and CDR2: MNHEY, SVGAGI. The CDR3 has 15 residues. The V and J ends lost 7 bases and 11 bases, in that order; junction bases with no gene match: 16. The CDR3 DNA reads TGTGCCAGCACCTTCCGGGACAGAGGTCTTGCGAAACTGTTTTTT. It specifies CASTFRDRGLAKLFF.

The table lists this clone with a few counts. The CDR3 here is CASSQEEGYGTGDGYTF. CDR3 coding DNA: TGCGCCAGCAGCCAAGAAGAAGGTTACGGGACAGGGGATGGCTACACCTTC. This chain links TRBV4-1 with TRBJ1-2; TRBD1 aligns across 10 bases. V was pared by 0 bases and J by 6 bases, with 10 bases of the junction left unmatched. The CDR3 consists of 17 residues. The germline V gene encodes CDR1 MGHRA and CDR2 YSYEKL.

The J gene is TRBJ1-5, the V gene TRBV19; no reliable D call. V was shortened by 8 bases and J by 7 bases, with 12 bases between the two germline ends. The CDR3 has 12 residues. Germline CDR1 is LNHDA and CDR2 is SQIVND (reference sequence). CDR3 amino acids: CASGLGSQPQHF. Written as DNA, the CDR3 is TGTGCCAGTGGACTTGGGAGCCAGCCCCAGCATTTT.

The rearrangement links TRBV19 to TRBJ2-5, with D perhaps matching TRBD2 (5 bases). CDR1 is LNHDA, CDR2 SQIVND, per germline (reference sequence). The germline V and J ends were trimmed by 4 bases and 5 bases, with 14 bases remaining between them. The CDR3 contains 14 residues. The CDR3 coding sequence is TGTGCCAGTAGTACGGTTGGAGGTGGGGAGACCCAGTACTTC. Protein sequence: CASSTVGGGETQYF.

V is TRBV19 and J is TRBJ2-7, with 7 positions matching TRBD2. J lost 0 bases, V lost 4 bases, and 6 bases had no gene match. The CDR3 loop spans 15 amino acids. Germline CDR1 LNHDA, CDR2 SQIVND (reference sequence). Written as DNA, the CDR3 is TGTGCCAGTAGTAAAACTAGCGTGAGCTCCTACGAGCAGTACTTC. Its translation: CASSKTSVSSYEQYF.

The chain has TRBV7-9 and TRBJ2-7; D may be TRBD2 (7 bases). V gave up 8 bases and J gave up 4 bases, with 15 bases separating them. In germline, CDR1 is SEHNR, CDR2 FQNEAQ (reference sequence). The CDR3 runs to 13 residues. CDR3 loop: CASVGGGSYEQYF. The CDR3 DNA reads as TGTGCCAGCGTAGGGGGAGGGTCGTACGAGCAGTACTTC.

This clone was seen once. The V call is TRBV13, the J call TRBJ2-1; D gene ambiguous. Germline loops: CDR1 PRHDT, CDR2 FYEKMQ (reference sequence). V was pared by 5 bases and J by 6 bases, with 20 bases between. This CDR3 region has 16 residues. CDR3 residues: CASSALSLLRVNEQFF. CDR3 in DNA: TGTGCCAGCAGCGCCCTCAGCCTCTTACGGGTCAATGAGCAGTTCTTC.

The chain carries TRBV12-3 or TRBV12-4 and TRBJ2-7, with D possibly matching TRBD2 (6 bases). With 7 bases removed from V and 5 bases from J, the gap between germline ends came to 9 bases. CDR3 length: 11 residues. CDR3 protein: CASMRGHEQYF. As DNA, the CDR3 is TGTGCCAGCATGCGGGGTCACGAGCAGTACTTC.

The CDR3 protein is CASRRDRPANYGYTF. The DNA of the CDR3 is TGTGCCAGCAGACGGGACAGGCCGGCTAACTATGGCTACACCTTC. The rearrangement uses TRBV6-6 and TRBJ1-2, with TRBD1 matching over 8 bases. The CDR3 length is 15 residues. Germline assignment: CDR1 MNHNY and CDR2 SVGAGI (reference sequence). V gave up 6 bases and J gave up 0 bases; unmatched junction bases: 6.

The chain couples TRBV4-1 to TRBJ1-4; TRBD1 matches 12 bases. This CDR3 is built from 15 residues. V lost 2 bases and J lost 7; bases outside the gene matches: 2. Germline CDR1 and CDR2: MGHRA and YSYEKL. The CDR3 DNA follows: TGCGCCAGCAGCCAACCGGGACAGGGGGCTGAAAAACTGTTTTTT. Translated: CASSQPGQGAEKLFF.

The chain employs TRBV11-3 and TRBJ2-5, with TRBD2 matching 8 bases. CDR3 length: 12 residues. J was trimmed by 7 bases and V by 5 bases; bases with no gene match: 3. The V gene's germline CDR1 is SGHNT and CDR2 YENEEA. Here the CDR3 reads CASSPGGGTQYF. The DNA for the CDR3 is TGTGCCAGCAGCCCGGGAGGGGGGACCCAGTACTTC.

V usage is TRBV7-3 and J usage is TRBJ1-2; D is undetermined. This CDR3 spans 12 amino acids. Trimming took off 2 bases at V and 8 bases at J, with 9 bases between the two ends. CDR1 and CDR2 (germline): SGHTA, FQGTGA. The CDR3: CASSLPGQGYTF. The CDR3 DNA reads TGTGCCAGCAGCTTACCAGGTCAGGGCTACACCTTC.

The chain recombines TRBV7-2 with TRBJ1-5; tentatively, D is TRBD1 (5 bases). Germline V gene data show CDR1 as SGHTA and CDR2 as FQGNSA. The germline V and J ends were trimmed by 5 bases and 10 bases, with 18 bases remaining between them. The CDR3 has 14 residues. In DNA, the CDR3 is TGTGCCAGCAGCCCTACTTCTCAGGGTGGCCCCCAGCATTTT. Amino acid sequence: CASSPTSQGGPQHF.

The V gene is TRBV7-2, the J gene TRBJ1-1; the match to TRBD1 covers 8 bases. V trimming: 7 bases; J trimming: 6 bases; junction bases outside the gene matches: 7. This CDR3 has 13 amino acids. The germline V gene encodes CDR1 SGHTA and CDR2 FQGNSA. Here the CDR3 reads CASIIQGGSEAFF. In DNA, the CDR3 is TGTGCCAGCATCATACAGGGGGGCTCTGAAGCTTTCTTT. Filled out from reference TRBV7-2 and TRBJ1-1, the complete variable domain reads GAGVSQSPSNKVTEKGKDVELRCDPISGHTALYWYRQSLGQGLEFLIYFQGNSAPDKSGLPSDRFSAERTGGSVSTLTIQRTQQEDSAVYLCASIIQGGSEAFFGQGTRLTVV.

CDR3 coding DNA: TGCAGCGCTCGGTTGAACACTGAAGCTTTCTTT. Protein: CSARLNTEAFF. The chain employs TRBV29-1 and TRBJ1-1; no reliable D call. CDR1 is SQVTM and CDR2 is ANQGSEA in the germline V gene. The CDR3 has 11 amino acids. Trimming cost V 7 bases and J 0 bases, with 6 bases left between them.